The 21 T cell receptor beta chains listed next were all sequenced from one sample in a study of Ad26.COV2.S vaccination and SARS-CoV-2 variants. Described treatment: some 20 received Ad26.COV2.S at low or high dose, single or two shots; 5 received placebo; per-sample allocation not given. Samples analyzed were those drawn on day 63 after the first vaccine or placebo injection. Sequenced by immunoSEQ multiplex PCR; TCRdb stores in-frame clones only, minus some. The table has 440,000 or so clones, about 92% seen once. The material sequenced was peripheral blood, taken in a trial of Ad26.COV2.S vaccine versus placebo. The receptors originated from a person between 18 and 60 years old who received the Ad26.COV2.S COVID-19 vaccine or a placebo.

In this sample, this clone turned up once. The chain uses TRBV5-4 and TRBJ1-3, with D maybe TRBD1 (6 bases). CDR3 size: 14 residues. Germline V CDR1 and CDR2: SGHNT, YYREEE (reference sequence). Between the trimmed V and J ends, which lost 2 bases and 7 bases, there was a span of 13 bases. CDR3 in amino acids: CASSFGSTGNTIYF. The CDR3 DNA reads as TGTGCCAGCAGCTTCGGCTCGACAGGCAACACCATATATTTT. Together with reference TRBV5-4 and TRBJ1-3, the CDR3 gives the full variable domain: ETGVTQSPTHLIKTRGQQVTLRCSSQSGHNTVSWYQQALGQGPQFIFQYYREEENGRGNFPPRFSGLQFPNYSSELNVNALELDDSALYLCASSFGSTGNTIYFGEGSWLTVV.

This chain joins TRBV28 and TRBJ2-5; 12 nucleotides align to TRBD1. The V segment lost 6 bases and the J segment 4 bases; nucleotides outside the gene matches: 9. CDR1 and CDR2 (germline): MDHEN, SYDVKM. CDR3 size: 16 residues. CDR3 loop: CASRQSGTGGRETQYF. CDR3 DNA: TGTGCCAGCAGACAGTCCGGGACAGGGGGCCGAGAGACCCAGTACTTC. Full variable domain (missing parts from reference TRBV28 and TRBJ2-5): DVKVTQSSRYLVKRTGEKVFLECVQDMDHENMFWYRQDPGLGLRLIYFSYDVKMKEKGDIPEGYSVSREKKERFSLILESASTNQTSMYLCASRQSGTGGRETQYFGPGTRLLVL.

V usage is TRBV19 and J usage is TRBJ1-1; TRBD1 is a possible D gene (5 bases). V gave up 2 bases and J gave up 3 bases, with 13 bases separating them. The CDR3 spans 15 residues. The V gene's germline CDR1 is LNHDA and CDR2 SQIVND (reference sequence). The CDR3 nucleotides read TGTGCCAGTAGTATAAAGCAGGGTCGGTACACTGAAGCTTTCTTT. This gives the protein CASSIKQGRYTEAFF.

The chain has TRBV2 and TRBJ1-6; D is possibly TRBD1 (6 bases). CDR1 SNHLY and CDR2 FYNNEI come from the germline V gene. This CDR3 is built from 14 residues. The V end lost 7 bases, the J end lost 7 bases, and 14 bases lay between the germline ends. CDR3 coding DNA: TGTGCCAGCATTCCGGGACAAAGGAATTCACCCCTCCACTTT. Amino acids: CASIPGQRNSPLHF.

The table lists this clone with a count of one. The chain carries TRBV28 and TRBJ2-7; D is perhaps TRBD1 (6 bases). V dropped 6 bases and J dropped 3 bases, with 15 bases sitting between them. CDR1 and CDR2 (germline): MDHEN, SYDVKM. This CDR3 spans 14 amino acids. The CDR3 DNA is TGTGCCAGCAGAATCGGCAGGGGCCTCTACGAGCAGTACTTC. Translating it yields CASRIGRGLYEQYF.

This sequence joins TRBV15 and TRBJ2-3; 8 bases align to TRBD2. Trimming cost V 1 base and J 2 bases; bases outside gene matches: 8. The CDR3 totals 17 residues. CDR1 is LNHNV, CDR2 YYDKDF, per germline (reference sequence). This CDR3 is CATSRAGAGGPTDTQYF. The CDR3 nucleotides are TGTGCCACCAGCAGAGCAGGCGCGGGAGGACCCACAGATACGCAGTATTTT.

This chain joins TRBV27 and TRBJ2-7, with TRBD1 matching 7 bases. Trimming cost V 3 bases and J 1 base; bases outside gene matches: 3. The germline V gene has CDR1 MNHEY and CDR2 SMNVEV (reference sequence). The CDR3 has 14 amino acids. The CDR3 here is CASSLGDRSYEQYF. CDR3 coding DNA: TGTGCCAGCAGTTTGGGGGACAGATCCTACGAGCAGTACTTC.

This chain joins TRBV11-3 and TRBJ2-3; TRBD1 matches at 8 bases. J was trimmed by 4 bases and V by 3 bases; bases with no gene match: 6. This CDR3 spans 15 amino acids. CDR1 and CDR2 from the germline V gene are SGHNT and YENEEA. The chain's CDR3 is CASSFGQGGADTQYF. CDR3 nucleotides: TGTGCCAGCAGCTTCGGACAGGGTGGTGCAGATACGCAGTATTTT.

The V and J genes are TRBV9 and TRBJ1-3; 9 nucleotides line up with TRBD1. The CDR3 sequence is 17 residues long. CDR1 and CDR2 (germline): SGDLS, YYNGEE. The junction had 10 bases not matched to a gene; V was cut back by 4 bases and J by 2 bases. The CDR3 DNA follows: TGTGCCAGCAGCATCAACACGGGACAGGGAGCTGGAAACACCATATATTTT. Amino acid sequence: CASSINTGQGAGNTIYF.

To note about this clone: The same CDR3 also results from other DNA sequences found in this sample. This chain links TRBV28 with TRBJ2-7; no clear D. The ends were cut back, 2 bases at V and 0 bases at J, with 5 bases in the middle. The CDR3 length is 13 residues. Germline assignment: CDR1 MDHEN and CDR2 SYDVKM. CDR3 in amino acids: CASSLGSSYEQYF. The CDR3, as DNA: TGTGCCAGCAGTTTAGGGTCCTCCTACGAGCAGTACTTC.

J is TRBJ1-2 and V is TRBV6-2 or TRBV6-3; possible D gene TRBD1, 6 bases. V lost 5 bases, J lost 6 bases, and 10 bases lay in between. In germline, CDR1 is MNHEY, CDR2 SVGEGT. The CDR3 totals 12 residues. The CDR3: CASSHRVDGYTF. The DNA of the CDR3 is TGTGCCAGCAGTCACAGGGTTGATGGCTACACCTTC.

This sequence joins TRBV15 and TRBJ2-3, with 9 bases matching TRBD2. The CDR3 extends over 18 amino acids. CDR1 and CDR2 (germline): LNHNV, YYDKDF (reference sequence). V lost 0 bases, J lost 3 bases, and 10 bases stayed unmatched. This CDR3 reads CATSRDSRGLALTDTQYF. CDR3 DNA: TGTGCCACCAGCAGAGATAGTAGGGGACTAGCCTTGACAGATACGCAGTATTTT.

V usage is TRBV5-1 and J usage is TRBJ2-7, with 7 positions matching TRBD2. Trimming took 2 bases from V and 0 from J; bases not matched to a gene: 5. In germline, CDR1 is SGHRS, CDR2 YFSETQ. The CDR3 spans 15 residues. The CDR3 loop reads CASSLAGPSSYEQYF. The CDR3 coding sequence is TGCGCCAGCAGCTTAGCGGGACCGAGCTCCTACGAGCAGTACTTC.

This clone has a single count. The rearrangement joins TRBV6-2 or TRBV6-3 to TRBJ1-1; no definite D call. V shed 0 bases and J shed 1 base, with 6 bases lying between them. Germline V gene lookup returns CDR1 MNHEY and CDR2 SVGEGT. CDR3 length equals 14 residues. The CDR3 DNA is TGTGCCAGCAGTTACTCGGCCGAGAACACTGAAGCTTTCTTT. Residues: CASSYSAENTEAFF.

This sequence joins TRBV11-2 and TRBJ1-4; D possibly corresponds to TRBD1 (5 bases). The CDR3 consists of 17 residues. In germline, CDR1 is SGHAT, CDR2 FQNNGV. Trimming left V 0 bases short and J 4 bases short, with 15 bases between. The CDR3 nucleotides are TGTGCCAGCAGCTTAGACGCGGGACCGACCGGTAATGAAAAACTGTTTTTT. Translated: CASSLDAGPTGNEKLFF.

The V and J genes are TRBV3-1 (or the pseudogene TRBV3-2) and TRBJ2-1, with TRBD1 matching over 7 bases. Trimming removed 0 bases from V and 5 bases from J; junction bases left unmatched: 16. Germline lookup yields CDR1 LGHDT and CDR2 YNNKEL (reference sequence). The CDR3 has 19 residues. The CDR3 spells CASSQETAGGSSGDNEQFF. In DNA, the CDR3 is TGTGCCAGCAGCCAAGAAACGGCAGGGGGATCTTCCGGCGACAATGAGCAGTTCTTC.

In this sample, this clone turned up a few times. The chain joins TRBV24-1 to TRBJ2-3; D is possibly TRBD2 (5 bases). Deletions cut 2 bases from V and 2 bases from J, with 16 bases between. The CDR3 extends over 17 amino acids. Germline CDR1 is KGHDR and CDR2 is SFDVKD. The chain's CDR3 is CATSDSPRGANTDTQYF. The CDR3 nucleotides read TGTGCCACCAGTGATTCTCCACGGGGAGCAAACACAGATACGCAGTATTTT.

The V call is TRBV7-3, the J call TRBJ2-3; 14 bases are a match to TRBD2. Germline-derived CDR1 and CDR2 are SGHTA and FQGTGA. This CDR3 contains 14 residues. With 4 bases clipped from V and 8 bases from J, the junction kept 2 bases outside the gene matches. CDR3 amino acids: CASSSGTSGSTQYF. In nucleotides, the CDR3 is TGTGCCAGCAGCTCCGGGACTAGCGGGAGTACGCAGTATTTT.

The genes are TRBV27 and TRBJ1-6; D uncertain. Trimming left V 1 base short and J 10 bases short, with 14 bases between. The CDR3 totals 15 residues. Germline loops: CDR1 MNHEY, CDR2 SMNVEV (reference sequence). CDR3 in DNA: TGTGCCAGCAGTTTATTTTGGGCCGAAGAATCACCCCTCCACTTT. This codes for CASSLFWAEESPLHF.

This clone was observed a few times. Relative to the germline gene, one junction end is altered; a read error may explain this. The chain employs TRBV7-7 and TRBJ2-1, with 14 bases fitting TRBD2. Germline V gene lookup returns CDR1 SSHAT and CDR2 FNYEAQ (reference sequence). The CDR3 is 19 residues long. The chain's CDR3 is CASSLRHPGLAGAGNEQFF. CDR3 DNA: TGTGCTAGCAGCTTAAGACACCCGGGACTAGCGGGAGCTGGTAATGAGCAGTTCTTC.

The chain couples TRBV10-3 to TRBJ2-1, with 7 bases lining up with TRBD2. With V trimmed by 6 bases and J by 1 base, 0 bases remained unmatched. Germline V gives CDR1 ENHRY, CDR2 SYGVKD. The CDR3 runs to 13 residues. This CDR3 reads CAISGRSYNEQFF. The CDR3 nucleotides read TGTGCCATCAGCGGGAGGTCCTACAATGAGCAGTTCTTC.